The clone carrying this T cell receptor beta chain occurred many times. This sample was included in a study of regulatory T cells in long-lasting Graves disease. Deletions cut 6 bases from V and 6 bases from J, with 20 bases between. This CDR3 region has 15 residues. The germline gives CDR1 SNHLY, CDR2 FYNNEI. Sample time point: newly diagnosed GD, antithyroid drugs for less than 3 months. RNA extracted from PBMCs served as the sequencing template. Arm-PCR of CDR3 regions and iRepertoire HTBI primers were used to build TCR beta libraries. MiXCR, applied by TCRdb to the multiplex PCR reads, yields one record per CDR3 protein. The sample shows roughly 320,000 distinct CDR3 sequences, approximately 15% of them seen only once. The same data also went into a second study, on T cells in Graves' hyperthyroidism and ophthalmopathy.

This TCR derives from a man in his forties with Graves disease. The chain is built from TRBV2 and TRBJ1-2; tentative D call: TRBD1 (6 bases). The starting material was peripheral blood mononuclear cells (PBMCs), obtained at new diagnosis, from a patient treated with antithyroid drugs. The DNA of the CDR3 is TGTGCCAGCAGAGAGGGGAGAGGGGGGTGGAATGGCTACACCTTC. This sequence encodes CASREGRGGWNGYTF.